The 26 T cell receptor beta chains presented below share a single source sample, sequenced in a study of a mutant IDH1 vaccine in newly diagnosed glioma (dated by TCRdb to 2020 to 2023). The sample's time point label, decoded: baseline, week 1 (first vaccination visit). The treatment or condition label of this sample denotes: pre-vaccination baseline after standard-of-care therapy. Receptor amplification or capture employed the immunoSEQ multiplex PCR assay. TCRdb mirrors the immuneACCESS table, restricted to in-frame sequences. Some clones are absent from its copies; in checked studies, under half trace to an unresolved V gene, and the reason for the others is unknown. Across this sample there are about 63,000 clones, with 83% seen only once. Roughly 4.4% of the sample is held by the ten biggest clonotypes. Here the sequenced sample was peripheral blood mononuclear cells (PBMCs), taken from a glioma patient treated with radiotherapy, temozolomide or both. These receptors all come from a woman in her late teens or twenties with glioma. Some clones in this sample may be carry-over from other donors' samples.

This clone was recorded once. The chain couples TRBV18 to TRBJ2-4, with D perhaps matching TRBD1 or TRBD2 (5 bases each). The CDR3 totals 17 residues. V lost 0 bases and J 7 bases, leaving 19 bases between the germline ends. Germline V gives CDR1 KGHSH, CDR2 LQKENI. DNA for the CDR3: TGTGCCAGCTCACCACCCCCATGGGACCCTAGGAGGAACATTCAGTACTTC. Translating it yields CASSPPPWDPRRNIQYF.

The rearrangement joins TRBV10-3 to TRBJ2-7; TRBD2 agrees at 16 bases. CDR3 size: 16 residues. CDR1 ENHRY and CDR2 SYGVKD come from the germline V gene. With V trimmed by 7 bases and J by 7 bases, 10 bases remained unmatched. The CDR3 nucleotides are TGTGCCATCACCCCGGGACTAGCGGGAGGGAGATGGGAGCAGTACTTC. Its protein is CAITPGLAGGRWEQYF.

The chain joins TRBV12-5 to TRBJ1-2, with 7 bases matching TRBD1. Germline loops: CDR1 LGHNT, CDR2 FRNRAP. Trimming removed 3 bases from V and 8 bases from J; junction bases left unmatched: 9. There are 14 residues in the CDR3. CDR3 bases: TGTGCTAGTGGTTTCGTCGACAGGGTGGTAGGCTACACCTTC. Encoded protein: CASGFVDRVVGYTF.

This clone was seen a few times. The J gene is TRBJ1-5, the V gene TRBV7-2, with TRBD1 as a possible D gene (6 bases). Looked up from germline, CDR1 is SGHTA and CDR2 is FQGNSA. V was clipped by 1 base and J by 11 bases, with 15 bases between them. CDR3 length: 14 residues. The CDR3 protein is CASSLGRDTEAQHF. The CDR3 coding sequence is TGTGCCAGCAGCTTAGGTAGGGACACCGAGGCCCAGCATTTT.

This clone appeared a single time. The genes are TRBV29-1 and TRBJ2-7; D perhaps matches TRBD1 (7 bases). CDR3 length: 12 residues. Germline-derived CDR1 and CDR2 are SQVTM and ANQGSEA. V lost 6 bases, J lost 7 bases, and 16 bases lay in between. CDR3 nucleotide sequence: TGCAGCGTCGGCGGGACAGCGGAGGAGCAGTACTTC. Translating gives CSVGGTAEEQYF.

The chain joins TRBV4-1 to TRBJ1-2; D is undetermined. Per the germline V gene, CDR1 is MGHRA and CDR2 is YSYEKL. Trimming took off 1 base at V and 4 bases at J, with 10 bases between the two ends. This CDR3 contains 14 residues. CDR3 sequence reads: CASSQAGNSYGYTF. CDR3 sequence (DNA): TGCGCCAGCAGCCAAGCTGGCAACTCCTATGGCTACACCTTC.

CDR3 sequence reads: CASSSGGRMNTEAFF. CDR3 DNA sequence: TGCGCCAGCAGCTCGGGAGGGCGCATGAACACTGAAGCTTTCTTT. V and J are TRBV5-1 and TRBJ1-1; D is undetermined. The germline gives CDR1 SGHRS, CDR2 YFSETQ. V gave up 3 bases and J gave up 0 bases, with 12 bases separating them. This CDR3 is 15 amino acids long.

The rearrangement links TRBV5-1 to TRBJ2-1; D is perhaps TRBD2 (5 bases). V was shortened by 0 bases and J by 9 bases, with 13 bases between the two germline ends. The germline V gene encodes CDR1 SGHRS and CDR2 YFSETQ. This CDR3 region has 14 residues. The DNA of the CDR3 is TGCGCCAGCAGCTTGGGAGTAATAGGAGGTGAGCAGTTCTTC. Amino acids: CASSLGVIGGEQFF.

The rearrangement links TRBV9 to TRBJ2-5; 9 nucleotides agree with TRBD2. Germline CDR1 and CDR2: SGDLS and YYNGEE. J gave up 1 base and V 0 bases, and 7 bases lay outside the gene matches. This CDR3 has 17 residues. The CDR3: CASSVGRASGTQETQYF. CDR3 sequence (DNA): TGTGCCAGCAGCGTAGGTCGGGCTAGCGGGACCCAAGAGACCCAGTACTTC.

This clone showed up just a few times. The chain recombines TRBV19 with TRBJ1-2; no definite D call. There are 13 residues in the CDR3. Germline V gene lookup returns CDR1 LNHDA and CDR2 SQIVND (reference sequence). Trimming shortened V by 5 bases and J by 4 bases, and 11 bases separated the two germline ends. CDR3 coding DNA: TGTGCCAGTAGTGCTGGGATGCTCTATGGCTACACCTTC. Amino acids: CASSAGMLYGYTF.

CDR3 loop: CASSLDGEYGYTF. The CDR3 DNA is TGTGCCAGCAGCTTGGACGGGGAGTATGGCTACACCTTC. The chain uses TRBV5-4 and TRBJ1-2; no definite D call. The V end lost 0 bases, the J end lost 5 bases, and 8 bases lay between the germline ends. Per the germline V gene, CDR1 is SGHNT and CDR2 is YYREEE (reference sequence). This CDR3 has 13 amino acids.

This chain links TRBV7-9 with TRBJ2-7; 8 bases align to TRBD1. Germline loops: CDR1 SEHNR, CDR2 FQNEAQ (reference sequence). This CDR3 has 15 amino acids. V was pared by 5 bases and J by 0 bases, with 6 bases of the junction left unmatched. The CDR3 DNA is TGTGCCAGCAGCCCTCGGACAGGGAGCTCCTACGAGCAGTACTTC. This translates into CASSPRTGSSYEQYF.

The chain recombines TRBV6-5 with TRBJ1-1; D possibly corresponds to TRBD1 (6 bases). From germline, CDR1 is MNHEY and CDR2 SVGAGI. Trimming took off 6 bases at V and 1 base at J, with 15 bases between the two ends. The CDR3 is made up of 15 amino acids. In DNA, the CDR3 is TGTGCCAGCAGGAACAGGGATTTCGGGAACACTGAAGCTTTCTTT. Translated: CASRNRDFGNTEAFF.

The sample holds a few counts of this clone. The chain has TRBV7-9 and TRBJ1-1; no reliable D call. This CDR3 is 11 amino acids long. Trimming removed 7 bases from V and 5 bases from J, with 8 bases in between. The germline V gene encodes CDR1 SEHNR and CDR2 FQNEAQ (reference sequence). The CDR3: CASTGGTEAFF. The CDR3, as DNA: TGTGCCAGCACCGGTGGGACTGAAGCTTTCTTT.

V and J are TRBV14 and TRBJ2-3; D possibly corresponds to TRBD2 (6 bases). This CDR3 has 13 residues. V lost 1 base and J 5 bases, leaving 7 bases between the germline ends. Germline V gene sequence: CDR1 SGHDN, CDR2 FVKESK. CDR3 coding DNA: TGTGCCAGCAGCCAAGGGAGGGGAGATACGCAGTATTTT. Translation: CASSQGRGDTQYF.

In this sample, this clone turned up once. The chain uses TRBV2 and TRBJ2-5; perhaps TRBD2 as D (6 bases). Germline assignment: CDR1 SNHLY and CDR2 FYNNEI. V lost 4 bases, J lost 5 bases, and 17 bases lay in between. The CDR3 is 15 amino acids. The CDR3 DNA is TGTGCCAGCAGTGGTTTAGGAGGAGGAGGGGAGACCCAGTACTTC. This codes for CASSGLGGGGETQYF. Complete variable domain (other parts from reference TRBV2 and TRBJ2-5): EPEVTQTPSHQVTQMGQEVILRCVPISNHLYFYWYRQILGQKVEFLVSFYNNEISEKSEIFDDQFSVERPDGSNFTLKIRSTKLEDSAMYFCASSGLGGGGETQYFGPGTRLLVL.

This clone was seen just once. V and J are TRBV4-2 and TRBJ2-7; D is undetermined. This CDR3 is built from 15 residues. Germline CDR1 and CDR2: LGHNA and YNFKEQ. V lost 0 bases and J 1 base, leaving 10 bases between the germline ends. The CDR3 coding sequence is TGTGCCAGCAGCCAAGAGGGCCAGCCTTCCTACGAGCAGTACTTC. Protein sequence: CASSQEGQPSYEQYF.

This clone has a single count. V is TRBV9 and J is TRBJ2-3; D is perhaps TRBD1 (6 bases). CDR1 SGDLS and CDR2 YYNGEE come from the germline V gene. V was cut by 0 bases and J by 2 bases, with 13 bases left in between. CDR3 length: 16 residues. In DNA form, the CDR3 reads TGTGCCAGCAGCGTAGAGGGGACACCGATCACAGATACGCAGTATTTT. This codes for CASSVEGTPITDTQYF.

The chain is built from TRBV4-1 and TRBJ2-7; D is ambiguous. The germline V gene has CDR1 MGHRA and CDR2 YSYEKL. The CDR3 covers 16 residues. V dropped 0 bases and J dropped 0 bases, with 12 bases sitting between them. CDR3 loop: CASSQETADGSYEQYF. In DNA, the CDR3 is TGCGCCAGCAGCCAAGAAACGGCGGACGGCTCCTACGAGCAGTACTTC.

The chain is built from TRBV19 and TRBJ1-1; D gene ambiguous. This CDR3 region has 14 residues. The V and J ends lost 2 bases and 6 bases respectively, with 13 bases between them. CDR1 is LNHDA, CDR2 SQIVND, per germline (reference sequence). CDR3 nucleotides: TGTGCCAGTAGTATAACGCGCAGTTCCGCTGAAGCTTTCTTT. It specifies CASSITRSSAEAFF.

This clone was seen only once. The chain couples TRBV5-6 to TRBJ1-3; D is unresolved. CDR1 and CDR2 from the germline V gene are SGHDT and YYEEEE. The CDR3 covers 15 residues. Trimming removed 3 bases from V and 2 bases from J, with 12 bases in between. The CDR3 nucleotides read TGTGCCAGCAGCTCCGTAGGAGGAGCTGGAAACACCATATATTTT. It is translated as CASSSVGGAGNTIYF.

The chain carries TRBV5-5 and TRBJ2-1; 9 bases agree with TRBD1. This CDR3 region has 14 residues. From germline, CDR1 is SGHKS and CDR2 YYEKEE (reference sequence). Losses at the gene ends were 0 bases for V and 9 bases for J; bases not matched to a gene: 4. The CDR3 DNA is TGTGCCAGCAGCTTGGTAGGGACAGGGTTTGAGCAGTTCTTC. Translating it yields CASSLVGTGFEQFF.

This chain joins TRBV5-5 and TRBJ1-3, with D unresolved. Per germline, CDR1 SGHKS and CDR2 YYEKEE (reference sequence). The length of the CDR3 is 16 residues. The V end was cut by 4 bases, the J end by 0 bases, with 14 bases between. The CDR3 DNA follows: TGTGCCAGCAGCGGAGGGAGGGCCCTCTCTGGAAACACCATATATTTT. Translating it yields CASSGGRALSGNTIYF.

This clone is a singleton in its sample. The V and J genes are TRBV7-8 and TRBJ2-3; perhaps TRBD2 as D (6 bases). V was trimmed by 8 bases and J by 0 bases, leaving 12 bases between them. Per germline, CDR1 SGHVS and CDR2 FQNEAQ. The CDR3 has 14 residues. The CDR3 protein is CASPKGTSTDTQYF. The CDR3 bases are TGTGCCAGCCCGAAAGGGACTAGCACAGATACGCAGTATTTT.

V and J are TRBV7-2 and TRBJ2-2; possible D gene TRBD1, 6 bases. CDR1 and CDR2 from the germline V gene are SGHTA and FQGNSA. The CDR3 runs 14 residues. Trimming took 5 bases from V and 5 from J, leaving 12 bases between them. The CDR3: CASSTQGNTGELFF. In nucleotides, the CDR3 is TGTGCCAGCAGCACACAGGGAAATACCGGGGAGCTGTTTTTT. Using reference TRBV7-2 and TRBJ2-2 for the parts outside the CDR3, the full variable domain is GAGVSQSPSNKVTEKGKDVELRCDPISGHTALYWYRQSLGQGLEFLIYFQGNSAPDKSGLPSDRFSAERTGGSVSTLTIQRTQQEDSAVYLCASSTQGNTGELFFGEGSRLTVL.

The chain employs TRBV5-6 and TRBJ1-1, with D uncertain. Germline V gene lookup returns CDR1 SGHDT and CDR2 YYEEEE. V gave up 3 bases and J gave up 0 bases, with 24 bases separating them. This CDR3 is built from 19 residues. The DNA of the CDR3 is TGTGCCAGCAGCTCCGTATCTATGGTAGGGCGTTCTATGAACACTGAAGCTTTCTTT. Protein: CASSSVSMVGRSMNTEAFF.